These 10 T cell receptor beta chains came from one sample sequenced in a study of blood T cell repertoires in COVID-19. Sequenced by immunoSEQ multiplex PCR; TCRdb stores in-frame clones only, minus some. The sample records roughly 150,000 clones, approximately 88% being singletons. Sample: PBMCs or T cells enriched from blood (not recorded which). The receptors come from a man between 65 and 79 years old who had been exposed to COVID-19.

This clone was counted a few times. The chain recombines TRBV4-1 with TRBJ1-6, with 10 bases aligning to TRBD1. V trimming: 0 bases; J trimming: 9 bases; junction bases outside the gene matches: 2. CDR3 length equals 15 residues. CDR1 is MGHRA, CDR2 YSYEKL, per germline. The CDR3: CASSQDRDRGSPLHF. In DNA form, the CDR3 reads TGCGCCAGCAGCCAAGACCGGGACAGGGGTTCACCCCTCCACTTT.

The V call is TRBV11-2, the J call TRBJ2-2; D gene unclear. The V gene lost 7 bases and the J gene lost 5 bases, with 11 bases spanning the gap. The CDR3 runs 13 residues. Germline loops: CDR1 SGHAT, CDR2 FQNNGV. CDR3 in DNA: TGTGCCAGCACCGCGGTTCGTACCGGGGAGCTGTTTTTT. It is translated as CASTAVRTGELFF.

As to this clone: The identical CDR3 is also encoded by other nucleotide sequences in the sample. This chain joins TRBV6-5 and TRBJ1-6; D not resolved. CDR1 and CDR2 (germline): MNHEY, SVGAGI. The V end was cut by 6 bases, the J end by 0 bases, with 6 bases between. The CDR3 runs 14 residues. CDR3: CASSRSSYNSPLHF. The CDR3 bases are TGTGCCAGCAGCCGGAGCTCCTATAATTCACCCCTCCACTTT.

CDR3 in DNA: TGTGCCAGCAGTTACGTATCGGTAGGGGCGCGAGCTTTCTTT. Residues: CASSYVSVGARAFF. The chain combines TRBV6-2 or TRBV6-3 with TRBJ1-1; D is possibly TRBD1 (5 bases). V lost 2 bases and J 10 bases, leaving 17 bases between the germline ends. Looked up from germline, CDR1 is MNHEY and CDR2 is SVGEGT. The CDR3 totals 14 residues.

The CDR3 loop reads CASSYSTGAGTEAFF. The CDR3 DNA follows: TGTGCCAGCAGTTACTCGACGGGCGCGGGCACTGAAGCTTTCTTT. This rearrangement joins TRBV6-6 to TRBJ1-1; no reliable D call. The length of the CDR3 is 15 residues. Germline lookup yields CDR1 MNHNY and CDR2 SVGAGI (reference sequence). The V gene lost 0 bases and the J gene lost 4 bases, with 12 bases spanning the gap.

The V and J genes are TRBV12-3 or TRBV12-4 and TRBJ2-5; 7 bases match TRBD2. The CDR3 loop spans 13 amino acids. With V trimmed by 2 bases and J by 4 bases, 1 base remained unmatched. The CDR3 sequence is CASSLSGGETQYF. The CDR3 DNA sequence: TGTGCCAGCAGTTTATCGGGGGGAGAGACCCAGTACTTC.

The chain links TRBV7-2 to TRBJ2-2, with a possible D match to TRBD2 (6 bases). CDR1 and CDR2 from the germline V gene are SGHTA and FQGNSA. This CDR3 region has 14 residues. Trimming took 5 bases from V and 5 from J, leaving 12 bases between them. The CDR3 here is CASSKDRGTGELFF. As DNA, the CDR3 is TGTGCCAGCAGCAAAGACCGGGGGACCGGGGAGCTGTTTTTT.

This rearrangement joins TRBV30 to TRBJ1-1, with TRBD1 as a possible D gene (6 bases). There are 11 residues in the CDR3. Trimming pared 1 base from V and 7 bases from J, leaving 7 bases between. CDR1 is GTSNPN and CDR2 is SVGIG in the germline V gene (reference sequence). CDR3: CAWSGTVEAFF. The CDR3 nucleotides are TGTGCCTGGAGTGGGACAGTTGAAGCTTTCTTT.

The gene calls are TRBV3-1 (or the pseudogene TRBV3-2) and TRBJ1-2; TRBD1 matches at 9 bases. J was trimmed by 6 bases and V by 3 bases; bases with no gene match: 5. Germline CDR1 is LGHDT and CDR2 is YNNKEL (reference sequence). This CDR3 region has 14 residues. CDR3 loop: CASSQTQGANGYTF. DNA for the CDR3: TGTGCCAGCAGCCAGACACAGGGGGCCAATGGCTACACCTTC.

Here the CDR3 reads CASSPANQGFSGNTIYF. The CDR3 region has the DNA TGTGCCAGCAGCCCAGCGAACCAGGGATTCTCTGGAAACACCATATATTTT. This chain links TRBV7-8 with TRBJ1-3; weak D call: TRBD1 (5 bases). CDR1 is SGHVS, CDR2 FQNEAQ, per germline. V was shortened by 5 bases and J by 0 bases, with 17 bases between the two germline ends. The CDR3 totals 17 residues.